These T cell receptor beta chains were read from a single sample in a study of T cells after yellow fever vaccination. TCRdb redid the calling of the 5' RACE reads with MiXCR, one entry per CDR3 protein. Altogether 300,000 to 350,000 distinct CDR3 sequences are present, approximately 8% being singletons, with the ten largest covering 15% to 20%. The sample here was PBMCs, taken more than 35 days after the first yellow fever vaccination. The origin of the receptors is a man between 18 and 35 years old who received the YFV17D yellow fever vaccine. CDR3s include the opening cysteine and the closing phenylalanine or tryptophan. A D gene is named only where the DNA matches it firmly. A row's size may be missing; if present it is once, few, many or a size class.

v_call,clone_size,j_call,d_call,cdr3_aa,cdr3_nt
TRBV5-8,few,TRBJ1-1,.,CASRGRAEAFF,TGTGCCAGCAGAGGTAGGGCTGAAGCTTTCTTT
TRBV2,many,TRBJ2-1,.,CASSATYNEQFF,TGTGCCAGCAGTGCCACCTACAATGAGCAGTTCTTC
TRBV12-3/TRBV12-4,.,TRBJ2-5,.,CASNDYTGAQYF,TGTGCCAGCAATGACTACACCGGGGCCCAGTACTTC
TRBV7-2,few,TRBJ1-2,.,CASSGGARGYTF,TGTGCCAGCAGCGGGGGGGCGCGGGGCTACACCTTC
TRBV7-2,.,TRBJ1-2,.,CASSRAAEANYGYTF,TGTGCCAGCAGCCGAGCGGCGGAAGCTAACTATGGCTACACCTTC
TRBV7-9,.,TRBJ1-1,.,CASNPDFTEAFF,TGTGCCAGCAATCCGGATTTCACTGAAGCTTTCTTT
TRBV6-2/TRBV6-3,many,TRBJ2-1,TRBD2,CASSYWGGSSYNEQFF,TGTGCCAGCAGTTATTGGGGAGGGAGCTCTTACAATGAGCAGTTCTTC
TRBV20-1,.,TRBJ2-5,TRBD2,CCARKNLAGGSETQYF,TGCTGTGCTAGGAAAAATCTAGCGGGGGGATCCGAGACCCAGTACTTC
TRBV9,.,TRBJ2-1,.,CASSVAGDRQYNEQFF,TGTGCCAGCAGCGTAGCGGGGGACAGACAGTACAATGAGCAGTTCTTC
TRBV20-1,.,TRBJ2-1,.,CSANSGAEQFF,TGCAGTGCCAACTCGGGTGCTGAGCAGTTCTTC
TRBV6-1,.,TRBJ2-7,.,CASGHGGGYEQYF,TGTGCCAGCGGGCATGGAGGAGGCTACGAGCAGTACTTC
TRBV28,few,TRBJ2-3,.,CASRLGADTQYF,TGTGCCAGCAGACTCGGAGCAGATACGCAGTATTTT
TRBV7-2,.,TRBJ1-1,TRBD1,CASSSGGQGNTEAFF,TGTGCCAGCAGCTCGGGGGGACAGGGGAACACTGAAGCTTTCTTT
TRBV25-1,.,TRBJ2-5,.,CASSGPHTPTDIRTQYF,TGTGCCAGCAGCGGCCCCCACACCCCCACAGATATCCGGACCCAGTACTTC
TRBV28,few,TRBJ2-1,.,CASRKGLAEQFF,TGTGCCAGCAGGAAGGGGTTGGCTGAGCAGTTCTTC
TRBV5-6,.,TRBJ1-6,.,CASSLRTEESPLHF,TGTGCCAGCAGCTTGAGGACTGAGGAATCACCCCTCCACTTT
TRBV2,.,TRBJ2-5,TRBD2,CASGRSSGGGETQYF,TGTGCCAGCGGGCGGAGTAGCGGGGGAGGGGAGACCCAGTACTTC
TRBV6-2/TRBV6-3,few,TRBJ1-2,.,CASSSSPYGYTF,TGTGCCAGCAGTTCGAGCCCCTATGGCTACACCTTC
TRBV4-1,few,TRBJ2-1,.,CASRRTAYNEQFF,TGCGCCAGCAGGAGGACAGCCTACAATGAGCAGTTCTTC